There are many counts of the clone carrying this T cell receptor (beta chain). This sample was included in a study of CD8 T cells in ankylosing spondylitis. Germline lookup yields CDR1 SQVTM and CDR2 ANQGSEA. The CDR3 is 17 amino acids. The V and J ends lost 7 bases and 6 bases, in that order; junction bases with no gene match: 20. TCRdb reanalysed the 5' RACE reads using MiXCR and keeps one entry per CDR3 protein. The sample contains under 200,000 distinct CDR3 sequences, 9.8% of which appear only once. The chain employs TRBV29-1 and TRBJ2-4, with TRBD1 matching 8 bases. Sequenced sample: blood, either unsorted or a sorted T cell fraction (not recorded which). This sequence was found in a female donor with ankylosing spondylitis or in good health (not recorded which). The CDR3 loop is CSAERVGQGAGGNIQYF. The CDR3 DNA is TGCAGCGCCGAACGCGTGGGGCAGGGGGCTGGTGGAAACATTCAGTACTTC.